These 9 T cell receptor beta chains were sequenced from one sample in a study of PD-1 blockade in classical Hodgkin lymphoma. The assay was immunoSEQ multiplex PCR, and TCRdb's table has in-frame clones only and misses some. There are approximately 50,000 clones in the sample; 88% occur only once, and under 6.5% lies in the top ten. Exposure to brentuximab vedotin varied, and each patient had relapsed following autologous stem cell transplantation. This material consisted of peripheral blood mononuclear cells (PBMCs), taken before the second cycle of nivolumab. The receptors originated from a human donor with classical Hodgkin lymphoma.

The genes are TRBV20-1 and TRBJ1-1, with TRBD1 as a possible D gene (5 bases). Germline CDR1 reads DFQATT; CDR2 reads SNEGSKA (reference sequence). The V end was cut by 5 bases, the J end by 7 bases, with 11 bases between. The CDR3 sequence is 11 residues long. CDR3 coding DNA: TGCAGTGCTCATCCGAGGGGTGAAGCTTTCTTT. It encodes CSAHPRGEAFF.

The CDR3 loop reads CASSLAETGGADGYTF. The CDR3 DNA reads TGCGCCAGCAGCTTGGCGGAAACAGGGGGCGCGGATGGCTACACCTTC. This sequence joins TRBV5-1 and TRBJ1-2; TRBD1 matches at 9 bases. The trim removed 0 bases at V and 6 bases at J, leaving 9 bases unmatched. This CDR3 region has 16 residues. Germline V gene lookup returns CDR1 SGHRS and CDR2 YFSETQ.

V is TRBV5-1 and J is TRBJ2-7; the D gene could be TRBD1 or TRBD2 (5 bases each). The CDR3 has 15 residues. V was cut by 2 bases and J by 0 bases, with 12 bases left in between. Germline lookup yields CDR1 SGHRS and CDR2 YFSETQ. The CDR3 loop is CASSFLGRSSYEQYF. The CDR3 DNA reads TGCGCCAGCAGCTTCTTGGGACGGAGCTCCTACGAGCAGTACTTC.

This chain joins TRBV5-1 and TRBJ2-7, with D maybe TRBD1 (6 bases). The V end was cut by 4 bases, the J end by 6 bases, with 20 bases between. The CDR3 totals 15 residues. The germline V gene encodes CDR1 SGHRS and CDR2 YFSETQ. The CDR3 DNA reads TGCGCCAGCAGCCAACAGGGCCCCACCTACGGCGAGCAGTACTTC. Translation gives CASSQQGPTYGEQYF. Full variable domain (remainder filled in from reference TRBV5-1 and TRBJ2-7): KAGVTQTPRYLIKTRGQQVTLSCSPISGHRSVSWYQQTPGQGLQFLFEYFSETQRNKGNFPGRFSGRQFSNSRSEMNVSTLELGDSALYLCASSQQGPTYGEQYFGPGTRLTVT.

This clone was counted a single time. This chain links TRBV25-1 with TRBJ2-1; TRBD1 matches at 8 bases. Per germline, CDR1 MGHDK and CDR2 SYGVNS. Trimming cost V 4 bases and J 7 bases; bases outside gene matches: 12. This CDR3 has 16 amino acids. The CDR3 sequence is CASSAYFDRGWNEQFF. CDR3 coding DNA: TGTGCCAGCAGTGCCTACTTCGACAGGGGTTGGAATGAGCAGTTCTTC.

Points on this clone: The identical CDR3 is also encoded by other nucleotide sequences in the sample. V and J are TRBV5-1 and TRBJ2-7, with D possibly TRBD1 on 6 matching bases. CDR3 size: 13 residues. Per germline, CDR1 SGHRS and CDR2 YFSETQ. V was trimmed by 0 bases and J by 2 bases, leaving 6 bases between them. DNA of the CDR3: TGCGCCAGCAGCTTGGACAGGGCCTACGAGCAGTACTTC. Protein product: CASSLDRAYEQYF.

The chain carries TRBV4-2 and TRBJ2-2; 8 nucleotides match TRBD1. The CDR3 consists of 15 residues. CDR1 and CDR2 from the germline V gene are LGHNA and YNFKEQ. Trimming removed 6 bases from V and 6 bases from J; junction bases left unmatched: 9. The CDR3: CASRERTGMAGELFF. The CDR3 region has the DNA TGTGCCAGCAGAGAAAGGACAGGGATGGCCGGGGAGCTGTTTTTT.

This rearrangement joins TRBV28 to TRBJ2-6, with D tentatively TRBD2 (6 bases). The CDR3 sequence is 15 residues long. Trimming left V 3 bases short and J 3 bases short, with 9 bases between. The V gene's germline CDR1 is MDHEN and CDR2 SYDVKM. CDR3 protein: CASSLAGSGANVLTF. The CDR3 DNA is TGTGCCAGCAGTTTGGCGGGAAGTGGGGCCAACGTCCTGACTTTC.

The chain has TRBV5-1 and TRBJ1-1; TRBD1 might be the D (5 bases). Per germline, CDR1 SGHRS and CDR2 YFSETQ. The length of the CDR3 is 15 residues. Between the trimmed V and J ends, which lost 0 bases and 1 base, there was a span of 10 bases. For the CDR3, the DNA is TGCGCCAGCAGCTTGGAGGGCGGGGGGAACACTGAAGCTTTCTTT. Translation gives CASSLEGGGNTEAFF.